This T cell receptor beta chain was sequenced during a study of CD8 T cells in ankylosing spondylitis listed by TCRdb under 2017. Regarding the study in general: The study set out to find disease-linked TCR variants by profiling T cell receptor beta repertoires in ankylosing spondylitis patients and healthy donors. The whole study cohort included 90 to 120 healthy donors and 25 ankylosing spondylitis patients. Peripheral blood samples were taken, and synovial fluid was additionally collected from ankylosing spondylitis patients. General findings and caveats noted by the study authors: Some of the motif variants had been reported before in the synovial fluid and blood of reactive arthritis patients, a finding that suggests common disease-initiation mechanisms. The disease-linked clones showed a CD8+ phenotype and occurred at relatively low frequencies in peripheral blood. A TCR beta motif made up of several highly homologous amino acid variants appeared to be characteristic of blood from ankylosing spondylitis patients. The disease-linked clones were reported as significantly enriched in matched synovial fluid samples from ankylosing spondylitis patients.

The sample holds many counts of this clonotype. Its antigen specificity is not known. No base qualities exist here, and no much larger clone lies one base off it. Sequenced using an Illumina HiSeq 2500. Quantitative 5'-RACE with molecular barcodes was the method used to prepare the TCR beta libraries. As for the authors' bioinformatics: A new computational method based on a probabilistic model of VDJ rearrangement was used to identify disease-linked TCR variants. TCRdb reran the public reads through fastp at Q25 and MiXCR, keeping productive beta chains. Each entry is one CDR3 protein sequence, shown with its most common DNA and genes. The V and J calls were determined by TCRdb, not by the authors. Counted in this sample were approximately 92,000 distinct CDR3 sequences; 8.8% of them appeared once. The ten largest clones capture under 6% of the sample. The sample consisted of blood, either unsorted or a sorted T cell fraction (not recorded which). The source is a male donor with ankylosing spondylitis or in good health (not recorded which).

DNA sequence: TGCAGTGCTAGAGATCTCCTGGGTCCCGCACAAGAGACCCAGTACTTC. Its translation is CSARDLLGPAQETQYF. This chain joins TRBV20-1 to TRBJ2-5, with the D gene not confidently named. The germline V gene (reference sequence) provides CDR1 DFQATT and CDR2 SNEGSKA. The CDR3 has 16 amino acids, counting the end cysteine and phenylalanine. Kept here is only the CDR3 DNA, which spans 48 bases and is read in frame from base 1. A distance of 16 bases separates the germline ends of V and J, which lose 0 bases and 2 bases respectively.